This paragraph reports one TCR beta chain. Its antigen is not known. Trimming took off 8 bases at V and 0 bases at J, with 22 bases between the two ends. The CDR3 consists of 18 residues. The data derive from a study of T cell repertoires in cytomegalovirus infection. For the study at large: The authors used CMV epitopes that were HLA-C-restricted (recently identified) and HLA-B-restricted (well studied). TCR beta signatures that were public indicated CMV infection and matching HLA type.

TCRdb ran MiXCR on the reads and lists one entry per CDR3 protein. Altogether about 51,000 distinct CDR3 sequences are present, more than 15% being singletons, with the ten largest covering about 26%. General study results and limits: The cumulative frequency of public TCR beta families distinguished individuals who carried CMV together with the relevant HLA. It was HLA-C-restricted CMV-specific TCR beta clonotypes that dominated the response ex vivo.

The sequence derives from a human donor in good health (CMV status not recorded). Some clones in this sample may be carry-over from other donors' samples. The specimen comprised CD8+ T cells from cultured PBMCs, sampled from culture after CMV antigen stimulation. The chain has TRBV12-3 or TRBV12-4 and TRBJ2-2; tentatively, D is TRBD1 (6 bases). Here the CDR3 reads CASPSQGSLRANTGELFF. The CDR3 coding sequence is TGTGCCAGCCCCAGTCAGGGGTCACTCCGCGCGAACACCGGGGAGCTGTTTTTT.